The entry below describes one T cell receptor (beta chain). Antigen: not known. This specimen belongs to a study of cytomegalovirus exposure and HLA in healthy donors. Per the germline V gene, CDR1 is ENHRY and CDR2 is SYGVKD. The CDR3 contains 14 residues. V dropped 2 bases and J dropped 9 bases, with 14 bases sitting between them. Notes on the study in general: Analysis was carried out at a later point, and it linked a missense DCLRE1C variant to TCR beta V- and J-gene trimming. Presence/absence analyses assumed roughly uniform sequencing depth across donors. Researchers reported that a few CMV-associated chains were confirmed in vitro as CMV antigen-specific. Donors belonging to an Asian-associated ancestry cluster reportedly showed fewer N-insertions in productive TCRs than the 666-donor mean, according to what a later analysis found.

13 Jbeta primers and 60 Vbeta primers were used for the PCR. Profiled with immunoSEQ multiplex PCR; TCRdb holds only in-frame clones, not every one. The data show approximately 140,000 clones, with over 60% seen just once and over 0.8% held by the top ten. The chain is built from TRBV10-3 and TRBJ2-1; D may be TRBD1 (6 bases). The material sequenced was PBMCs. This clonotype originated in a woman aged 55-70 years in good health and CMV-seronegative. This CDR3 reads CAISEQTGNTEQFF. In DNA form, the CDR3 reads TGTGCCATCAGTGAGCAAACAGGGAACACTGAGCAGTTCTTC.